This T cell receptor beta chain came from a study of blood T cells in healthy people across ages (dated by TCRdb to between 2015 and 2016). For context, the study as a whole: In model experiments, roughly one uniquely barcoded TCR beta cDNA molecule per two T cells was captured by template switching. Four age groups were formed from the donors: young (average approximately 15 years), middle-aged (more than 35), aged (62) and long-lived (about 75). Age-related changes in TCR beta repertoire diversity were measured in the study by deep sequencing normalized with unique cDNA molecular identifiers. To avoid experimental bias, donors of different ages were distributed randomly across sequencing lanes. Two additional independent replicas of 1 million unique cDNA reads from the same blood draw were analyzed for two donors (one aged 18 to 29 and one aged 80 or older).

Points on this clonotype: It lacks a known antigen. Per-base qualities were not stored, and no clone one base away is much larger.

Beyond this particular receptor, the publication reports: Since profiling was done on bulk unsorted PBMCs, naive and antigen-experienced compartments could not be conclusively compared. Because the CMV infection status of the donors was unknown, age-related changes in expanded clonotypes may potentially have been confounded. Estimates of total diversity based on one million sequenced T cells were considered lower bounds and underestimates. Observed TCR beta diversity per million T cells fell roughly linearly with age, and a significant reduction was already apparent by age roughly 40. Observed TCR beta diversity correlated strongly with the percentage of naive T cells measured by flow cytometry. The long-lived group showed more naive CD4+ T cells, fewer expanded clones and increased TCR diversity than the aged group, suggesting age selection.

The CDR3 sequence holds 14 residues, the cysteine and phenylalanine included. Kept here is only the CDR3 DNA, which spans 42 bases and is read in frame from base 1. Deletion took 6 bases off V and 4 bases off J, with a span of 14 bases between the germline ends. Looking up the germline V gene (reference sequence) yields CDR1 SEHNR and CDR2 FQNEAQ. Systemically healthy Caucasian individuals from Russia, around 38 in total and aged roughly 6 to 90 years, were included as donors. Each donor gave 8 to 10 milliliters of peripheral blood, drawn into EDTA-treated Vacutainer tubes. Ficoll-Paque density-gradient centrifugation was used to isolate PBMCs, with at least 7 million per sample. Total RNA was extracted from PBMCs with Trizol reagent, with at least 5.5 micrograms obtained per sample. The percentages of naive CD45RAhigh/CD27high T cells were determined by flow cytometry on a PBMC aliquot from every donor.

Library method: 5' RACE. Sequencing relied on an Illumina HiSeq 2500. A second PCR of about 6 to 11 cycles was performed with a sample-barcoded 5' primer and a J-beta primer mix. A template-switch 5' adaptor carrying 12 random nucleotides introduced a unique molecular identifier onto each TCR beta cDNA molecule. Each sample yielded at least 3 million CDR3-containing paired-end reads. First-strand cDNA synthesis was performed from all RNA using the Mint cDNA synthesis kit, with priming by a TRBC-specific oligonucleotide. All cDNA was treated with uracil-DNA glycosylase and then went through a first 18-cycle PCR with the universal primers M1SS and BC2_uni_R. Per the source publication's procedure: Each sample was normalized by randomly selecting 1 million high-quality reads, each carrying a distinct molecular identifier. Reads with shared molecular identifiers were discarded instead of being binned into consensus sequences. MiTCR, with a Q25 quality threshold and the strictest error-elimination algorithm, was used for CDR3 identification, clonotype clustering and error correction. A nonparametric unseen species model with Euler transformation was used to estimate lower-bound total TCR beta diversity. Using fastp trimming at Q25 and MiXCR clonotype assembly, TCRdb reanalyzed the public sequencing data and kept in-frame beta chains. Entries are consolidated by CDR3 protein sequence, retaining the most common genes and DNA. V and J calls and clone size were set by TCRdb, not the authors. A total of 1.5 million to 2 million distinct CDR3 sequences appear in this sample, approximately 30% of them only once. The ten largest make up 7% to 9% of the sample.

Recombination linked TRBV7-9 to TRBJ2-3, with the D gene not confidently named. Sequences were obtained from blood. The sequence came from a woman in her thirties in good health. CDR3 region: CASSFTDGADTQYF. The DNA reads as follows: TGTGCCAGCAGTTTCACAGATGGGGCAGATACGCAGTATTTT. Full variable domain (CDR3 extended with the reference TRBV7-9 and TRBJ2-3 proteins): DTGVSQNPRHKITKRGQNVTFRCDPISEHNRLYWYRQTLGQGPEFLTYFQNEAQLEKSRLLSDRFSAERPKGSFSTLEIQRTEQGDSAMYLCASSFTDGADTQYFGPGTRLTVL.